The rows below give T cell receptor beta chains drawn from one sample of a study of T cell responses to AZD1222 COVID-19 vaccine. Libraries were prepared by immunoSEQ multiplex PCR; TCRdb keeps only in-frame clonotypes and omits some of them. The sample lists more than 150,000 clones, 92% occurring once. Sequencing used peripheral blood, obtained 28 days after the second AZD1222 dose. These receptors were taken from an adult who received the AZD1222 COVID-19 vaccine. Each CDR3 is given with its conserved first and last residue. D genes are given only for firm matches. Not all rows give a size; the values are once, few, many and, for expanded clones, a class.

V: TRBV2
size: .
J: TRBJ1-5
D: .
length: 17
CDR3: CASSEGHSKWGNQPQHF

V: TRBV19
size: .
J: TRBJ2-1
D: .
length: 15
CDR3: CASGGGDSSYNEQFF

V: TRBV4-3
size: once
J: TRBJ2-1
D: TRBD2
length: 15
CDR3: CASSYGLAVYNEQFF

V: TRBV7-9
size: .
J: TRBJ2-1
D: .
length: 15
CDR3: CASSLGRNRVNEQFF

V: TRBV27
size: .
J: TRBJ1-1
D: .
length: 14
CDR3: CASSFSPMNTEAFF

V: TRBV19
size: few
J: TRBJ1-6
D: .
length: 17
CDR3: CASSAYSSVQGYSPLHF

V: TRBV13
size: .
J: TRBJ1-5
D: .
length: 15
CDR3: CASSLSPNSNQPQHF

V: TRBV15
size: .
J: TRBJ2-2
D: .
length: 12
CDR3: CATNRNTGELFF

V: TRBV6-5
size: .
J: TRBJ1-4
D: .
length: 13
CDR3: CASSYRTNEKLFF

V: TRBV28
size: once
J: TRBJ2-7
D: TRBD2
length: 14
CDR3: CASSLSGAGGEQYF

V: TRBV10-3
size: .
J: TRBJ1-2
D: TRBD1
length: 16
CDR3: CAISEGTGSSNYGYTF

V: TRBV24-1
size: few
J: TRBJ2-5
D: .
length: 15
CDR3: CATSDQRQTEETQYF

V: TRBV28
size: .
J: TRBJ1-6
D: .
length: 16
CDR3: CASSFVWRETHSPLHF

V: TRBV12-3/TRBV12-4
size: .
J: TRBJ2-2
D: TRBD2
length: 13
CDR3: CASSRGGGGELFF

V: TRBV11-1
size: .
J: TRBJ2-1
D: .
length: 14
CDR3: CASSFRGPRNEQFF

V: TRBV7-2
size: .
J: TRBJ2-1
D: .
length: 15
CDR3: CASSPLRGPNNEQFF

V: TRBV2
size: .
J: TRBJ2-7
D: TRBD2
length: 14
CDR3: CASSPSGRAYEQYF

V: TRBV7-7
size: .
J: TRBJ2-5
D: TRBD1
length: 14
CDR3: CASSRDRGGSDQYF

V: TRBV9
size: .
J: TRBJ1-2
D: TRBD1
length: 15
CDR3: CASSVPTSTGDGYTF

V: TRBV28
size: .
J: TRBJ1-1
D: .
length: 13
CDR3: CASSEYTGSGAFF

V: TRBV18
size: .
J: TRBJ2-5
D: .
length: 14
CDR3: CASSPLNNQETQYF

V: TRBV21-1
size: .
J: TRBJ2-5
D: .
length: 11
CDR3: CASSKIETQYF